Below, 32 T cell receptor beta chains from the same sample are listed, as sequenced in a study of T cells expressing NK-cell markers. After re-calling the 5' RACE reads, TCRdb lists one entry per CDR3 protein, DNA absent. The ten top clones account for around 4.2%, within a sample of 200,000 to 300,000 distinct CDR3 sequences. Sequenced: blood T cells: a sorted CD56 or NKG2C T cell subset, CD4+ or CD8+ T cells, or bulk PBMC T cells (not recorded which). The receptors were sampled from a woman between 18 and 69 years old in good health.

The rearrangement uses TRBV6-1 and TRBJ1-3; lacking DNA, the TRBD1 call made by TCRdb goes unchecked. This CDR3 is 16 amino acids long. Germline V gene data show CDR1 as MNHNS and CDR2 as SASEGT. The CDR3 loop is CASRVPRGFSGNTIYF.

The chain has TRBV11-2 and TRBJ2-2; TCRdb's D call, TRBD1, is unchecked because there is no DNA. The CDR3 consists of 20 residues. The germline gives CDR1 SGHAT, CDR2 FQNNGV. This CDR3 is CASSLPPLGVGRHSTGELFF.

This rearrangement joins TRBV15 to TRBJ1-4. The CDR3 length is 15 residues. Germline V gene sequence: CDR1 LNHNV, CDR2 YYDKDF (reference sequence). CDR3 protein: CATSRDRGTNEKLFF. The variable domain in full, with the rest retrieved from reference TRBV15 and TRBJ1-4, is DAMVIQNPRYQVTQFGKPVTLSCSQTLNHNVMYWYQQKSSQAPKLLFHYYDKDFNNEADTPDNFQSRRPNTSFCFLDIRSPGLGDTAMYLCATSRDRGTNEKLFFGSGTQLSVL.

The CDR3 reads CASSYRQGREQAFF. The chain employs TRBV7-9 and TRBJ1-1; TCRdb indicates TRBD1, and absent DNA this call remains unverified. CDR1 SEHNR and CDR2 FQNEAQ come from the germline V gene (reference sequence). The CDR3 spans 14 residues.

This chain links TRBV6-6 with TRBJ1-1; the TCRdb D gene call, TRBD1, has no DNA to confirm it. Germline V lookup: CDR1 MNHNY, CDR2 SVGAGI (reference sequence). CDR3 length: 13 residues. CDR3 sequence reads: CASGGHQDTEAFF.

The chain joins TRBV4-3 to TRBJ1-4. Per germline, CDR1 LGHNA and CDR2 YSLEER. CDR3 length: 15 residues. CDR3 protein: CASSQDSRSWEKLFF.

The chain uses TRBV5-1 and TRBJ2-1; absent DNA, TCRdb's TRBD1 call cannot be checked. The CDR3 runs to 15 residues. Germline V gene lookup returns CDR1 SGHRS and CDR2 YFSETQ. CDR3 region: CASSLVRGDHNEQFF.

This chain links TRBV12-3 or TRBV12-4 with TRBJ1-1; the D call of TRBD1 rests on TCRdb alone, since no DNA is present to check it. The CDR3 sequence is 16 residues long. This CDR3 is CASSSLTGIRHTEAFF.

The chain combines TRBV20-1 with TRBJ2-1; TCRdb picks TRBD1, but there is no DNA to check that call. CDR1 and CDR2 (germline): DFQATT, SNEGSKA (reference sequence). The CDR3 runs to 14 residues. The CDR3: CSAPGLRAHNEQFF.

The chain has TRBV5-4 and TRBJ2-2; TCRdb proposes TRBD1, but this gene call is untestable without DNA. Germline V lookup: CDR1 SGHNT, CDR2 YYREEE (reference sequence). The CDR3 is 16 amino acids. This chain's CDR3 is CASSLYGGEGTGELFF.

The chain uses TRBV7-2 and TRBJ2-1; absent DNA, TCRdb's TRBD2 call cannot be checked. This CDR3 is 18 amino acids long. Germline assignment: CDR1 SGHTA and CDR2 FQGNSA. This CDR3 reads CASSLARLGTLSYNEQFF.

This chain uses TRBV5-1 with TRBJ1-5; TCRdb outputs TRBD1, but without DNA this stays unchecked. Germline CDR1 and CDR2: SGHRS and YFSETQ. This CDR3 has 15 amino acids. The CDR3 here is CASTQGTGQVQPQHF. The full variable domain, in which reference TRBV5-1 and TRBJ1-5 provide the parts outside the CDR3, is KAGVTQTPRYLIKTRGQQVTLSCSPISGHRSVSWYQQTPGQGLQFLFEYFSETQRNKGNFPGRFSGRQFSNSRSEMNVSTLELGDSALYLCASTQGTGQVQPQHFGDGTRLSIL.

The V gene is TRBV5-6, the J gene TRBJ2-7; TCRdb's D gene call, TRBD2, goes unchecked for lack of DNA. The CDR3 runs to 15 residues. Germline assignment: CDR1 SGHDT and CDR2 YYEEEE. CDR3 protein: CASSQLAGTSYEQYF.

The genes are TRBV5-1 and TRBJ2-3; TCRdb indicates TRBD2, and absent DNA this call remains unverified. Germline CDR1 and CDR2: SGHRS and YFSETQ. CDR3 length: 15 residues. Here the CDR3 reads CASGTSGTSTDTQYF.

CDR3 sequence reads: CASSPGTADTEAFF. This chain uses TRBV5-1 with TRBJ1-1. Germline V gives CDR1 SGHRS, CDR2 YFSETQ. The CDR3 runs 14 residues.

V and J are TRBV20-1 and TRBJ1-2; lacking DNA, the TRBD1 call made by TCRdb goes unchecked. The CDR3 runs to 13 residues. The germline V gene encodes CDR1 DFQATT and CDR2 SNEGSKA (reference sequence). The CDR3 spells CSARQGVDYGYTF.

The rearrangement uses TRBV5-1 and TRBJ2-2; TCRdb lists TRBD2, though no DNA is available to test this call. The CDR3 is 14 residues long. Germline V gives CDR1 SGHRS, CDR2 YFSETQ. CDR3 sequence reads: CASSYGTNTGELFF. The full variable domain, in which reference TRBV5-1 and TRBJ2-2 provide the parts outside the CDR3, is KAGVTQTPRYLIKTRGQQVTLSCSPISGHRSVSWYQQTPGQGLQFLFEYFSETQRNKGNFPGRFSGRQFSNSRSEMNVSTLELGDSALYLCASSYGTNTGELFFGEGSRLTVL.

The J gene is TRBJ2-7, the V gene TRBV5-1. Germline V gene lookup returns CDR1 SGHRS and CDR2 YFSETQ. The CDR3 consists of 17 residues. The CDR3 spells CASSLTGLAESGYEQYF.

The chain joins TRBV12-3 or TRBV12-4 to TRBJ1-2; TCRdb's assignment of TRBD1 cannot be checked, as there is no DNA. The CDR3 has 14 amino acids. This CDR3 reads CASSLAGTVYGYTF.

CDR3 residues: CASSRPGLEQETQYF. The rearrangement joins TRBV10-1 to TRBJ2-5; TCRdb proposes TRBD2, but this gene call is untestable without DNA. This CDR3 has 15 residues. Germline lookup yields CDR1 WNHNN and CDR2 SYGVQD (reference sequence).

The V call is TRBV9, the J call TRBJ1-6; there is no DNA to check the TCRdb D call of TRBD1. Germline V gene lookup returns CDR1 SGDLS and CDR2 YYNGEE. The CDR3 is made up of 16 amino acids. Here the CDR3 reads CASSARGDSRNSPLHF.

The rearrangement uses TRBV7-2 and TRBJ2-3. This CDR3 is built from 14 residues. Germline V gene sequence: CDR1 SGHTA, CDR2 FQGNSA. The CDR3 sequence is CASSLERSTDTQYF.

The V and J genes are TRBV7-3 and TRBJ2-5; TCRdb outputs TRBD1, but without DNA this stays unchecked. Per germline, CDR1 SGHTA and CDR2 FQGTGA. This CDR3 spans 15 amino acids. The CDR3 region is CASSLTNRLGETQYF.

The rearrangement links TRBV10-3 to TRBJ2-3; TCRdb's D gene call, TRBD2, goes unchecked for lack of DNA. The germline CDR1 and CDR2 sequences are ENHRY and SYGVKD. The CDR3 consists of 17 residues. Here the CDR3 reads CAISEELAGGPADTQYF.

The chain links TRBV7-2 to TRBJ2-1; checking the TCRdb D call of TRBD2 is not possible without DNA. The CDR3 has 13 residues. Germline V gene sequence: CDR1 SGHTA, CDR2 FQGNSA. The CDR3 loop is CASSLVLAGKQFF. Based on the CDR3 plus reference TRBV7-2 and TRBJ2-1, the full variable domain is GAGVSQSPSNKVTEKGKDVELRCDPISGHTALYWYRQSLGQGLEFLIYFQGNSAPDKSGLPSDRFSAERTGGSVSTLTIQRTQQEDSAVYLCASSLVLAGKQFFGPGTRLTVL.

The CDR3 loop is CASSLARGVGEAFF. J is TRBJ1-1 and V is TRBV12-3 or TRBV12-4; TCRdb's D gene call, TRBD1, goes unchecked for lack of DNA. This CDR3 contains 14 residues.

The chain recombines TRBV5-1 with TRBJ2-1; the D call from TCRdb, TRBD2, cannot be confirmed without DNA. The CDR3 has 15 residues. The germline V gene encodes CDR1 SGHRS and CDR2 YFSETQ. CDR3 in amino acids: CASSRSGTSETEQFF. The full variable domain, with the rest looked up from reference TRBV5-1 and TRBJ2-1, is KAGVTQTPRYLIKTRGQQVTLSCSPISGHRSVSWYQQTPGQGLQFLFEYFSETQRNKGNFPGRFSGRQFSNSRSEMNVSTLELGDSALYLCASSRSGTSETEQFFGPGTRLTVL.

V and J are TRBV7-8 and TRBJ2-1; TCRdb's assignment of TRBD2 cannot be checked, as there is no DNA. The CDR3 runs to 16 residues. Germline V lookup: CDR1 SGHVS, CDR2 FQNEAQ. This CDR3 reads CASSLASGSRYNEQFF.

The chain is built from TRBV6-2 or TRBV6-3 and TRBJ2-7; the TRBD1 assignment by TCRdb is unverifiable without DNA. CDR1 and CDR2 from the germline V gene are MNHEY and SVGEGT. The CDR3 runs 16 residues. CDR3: CASSRKPGTGSYEQYF.

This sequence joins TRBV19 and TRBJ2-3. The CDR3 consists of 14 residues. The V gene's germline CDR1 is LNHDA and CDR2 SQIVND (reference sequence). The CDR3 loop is CASSIGRPTDTQYF.

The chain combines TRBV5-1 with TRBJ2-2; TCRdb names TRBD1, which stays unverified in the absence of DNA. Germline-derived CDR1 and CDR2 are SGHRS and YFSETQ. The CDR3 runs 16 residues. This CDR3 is CASSLAGGGNTGELFF.

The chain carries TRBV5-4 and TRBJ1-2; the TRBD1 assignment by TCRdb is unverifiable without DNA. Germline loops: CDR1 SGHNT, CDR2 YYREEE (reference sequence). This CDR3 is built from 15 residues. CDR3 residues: CASSLESGRTYGYTF.